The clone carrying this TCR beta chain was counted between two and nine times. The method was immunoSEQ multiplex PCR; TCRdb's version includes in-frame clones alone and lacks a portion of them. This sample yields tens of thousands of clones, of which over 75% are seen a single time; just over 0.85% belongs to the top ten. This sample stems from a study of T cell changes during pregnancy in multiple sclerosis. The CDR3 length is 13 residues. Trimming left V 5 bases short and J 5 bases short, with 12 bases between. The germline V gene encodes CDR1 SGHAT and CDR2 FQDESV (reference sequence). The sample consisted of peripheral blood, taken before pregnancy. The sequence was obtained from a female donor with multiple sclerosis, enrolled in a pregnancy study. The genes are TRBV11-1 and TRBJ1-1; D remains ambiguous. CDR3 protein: CASSRLHRTEAFF. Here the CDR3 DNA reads TGTGCCAGCAGCAGACTACACCGGACTGAAGCTTTCTTT.